A selection of T cell receptor beta chains follows, all from one sample in a study of T cells in Graves' hyperthyroidism and ophthalmopathy. TCRdb called the multiplex PCR reads again in MiXCR, with one record for every CDR3 protein. Counted here are 250,000 or so distinct CDR3 sequences, 15% occurring once; the ten biggest clones make up around 31%. Material for sequencing was blood. The receptors come from a woman between 45 and 65 years old with Graves' hyperthyroidism that later progressed to Graves' ophthalmopathy. The CDR3 runs from the conserved cysteine through the conserved F or W. The D gene is left open where the match is weak. The listing skips clone size in some rows; elsewhere it reads once, few, many or a size class.

V	size	length	D	J	CDR3	DNA
TRBV15	few	15	TRBD2	TRBJ2-2	CATSLLTGGAGELFF	TGTGCCACCAGCCTACTAACGGGGGGGGCCGGGGAGCTGTTTTTT
TRBV5-1	many	13	TRBD2	TRBJ2-1	CASSSGRDNEQFF	TGCGCCAGCTCTAGCGGACGAGACAATGAGCAGTTCTTC
TRBV29-1	many	13	.	TRBJ2-5	CSAARGTQETQYF	TGCAGCGCCGCTCGGGGGACACAAGAGACCCAGTACTTC
TRBV27	.	13	.	TRBJ1-5	CASSFRVNQPQHF	TGTGCCAGCAGTTTTCGGGTCAATCAGCCCCAGCATTTT
TRBV20-1	many	15	.	TRBJ2-1	CSAEGRGLPYNEQFF	TGCAGTGCTGAAGGTCGAGGCTTACCCTACAATGAGCAGTTCTTC
TRBV10-3	many	13	TRBD1	TRBJ1-2	CAISEGQADGYTF	TGTGCCATCAGTGAGGGACAGGCAGATGGCTACACCTTC
TRBV5-1	many	13	.	TRBJ2-7	CASSFGGGGEQYF	TGCGCCAGCAGCTTTGGGGGAGGAGGCGAGCAGTACTTC
TRBV19	.	17	TRBD1	TRBJ2-7	CASSVGQGEVAPYEQYF	TGTGCCAGTAGTGTGGGACAGGGAGAGGTAGCACCCTACGAGCAGTACTTC
TRBV18	many	14	TRBD1	TRBJ2-7	CASSPSTGAYEQYF	TGTGCCAGCTCACCGTCGACAGGGGCCTACGAGCAGTACTTC
TRBV12-3/TRBV12-4	many	13	.	TRBJ2-7	CASSKVGVYEQYF	TGTGCCAGCAGTAAGGTGGGGGTTTACGAGCAGTACTTC
TRBV9	.	12	.	TRBJ2-1	CASSGEYNEQFF	TGTGCCAGCAGCGGTGAGTACAATGAGCAGTTCTTC
TRBV2	many	14	.	TRBJ1-1	CASRGDRLNTEAFF	TGTGCCAGCAGGGGAGACAGGCTGAACACTGAAGCTTTCTTT
TRBV7-3	many	9	.	TRBJ2-7	CASSLAQYF	TGTGCCAGCAGCTTAGCGCAGTACTTC
TRBV7-2	many	15	TRBD1	TRBJ2-3	CASSLRSDRFSTQYF	TGTGCCAGCAGCTTACGTTCGGACAGGTTCAGTACGCAGTATTTT
TRBV18	many	15	.	TRBJ1-6	CASSPPRNNNSPLHF	TGTGCCAGCTCACCACCGCGGAATAATAATTCACCCCTCCACTTT
TRBV20-1	many	15	TRBD2	TRBJ2-3	CSARLAGLSTDTQYF	TGCAGTGCTAGACTAGCGGGACTTAGCACAGATACGCAGTATTTT
TRBV29-1	.	16	TRBD1	TRBJ1-1	CSVRVILGGMNTEAFF	TGCAGCGTAAGAGTGATTCTAGGGGGCATGAACACTGAAGCTTTCTTT
TRBV15	.	15	.	TRBJ2-1	CATSSDQWAYNEQFF	TGTGCCACCAGCAGTGACCAGTGGGCCTACAATGAGCAGTTCTTC
TRBV3-1	many	15	.	TRBJ2-7	CASSQEGARSYEQYF	TGTGCCAGCAGCCAAGAGGGGGCCAGGTCCTACGAGCAGTACTTC
TRBV10-3	many	19	TRBD1	TRBJ2-6	CAISETLRDRNPGANVLTF	TGTGCCATCAGTGAAACCCTCCGGGACAGAAACCCTGGGGCCAACGTCCTGACTTTC
TRBV18	many	17	TRBD2	TRBJ2-3	CASSPPGLAGGTDTQYF	TGTGCCAGCTCACCACCCGGACTAGCGGGAGGCACAGATACGCAGTATTTT
TRBV20-1	few	12	TRBD1	TRBJ1-2	CSGQAGNYGYTF	TGCAGCGGACAGGCTGGCAACTATGGCTACACCTTC
TRBV7-6	many	16	.	TRBJ2-5	CASSLSAGSAIETQYF	TGTGCCAGCAGCCTAAGCGCAGGTAGCGCGATTGAGACCCAGTACTTC
TRBV5-5	many	15	.	TRBJ1-1	CASSSLRGKFGEAFF	TGTGCCAGCAGCTCCCTTCGGGGGAAGTTTGGTGAAGCTTTCTTT
TRBV5-1	many	15	TRBD1	TRBJ2-7	CASSRGQGTSYEQYF	TGCGCCAGCAGCCGTGGACAGGGGACATCCTACGAGCAGTACTTC
TRBV2	many	16	TRBD2	TRBJ2-1	CASSDPAGGPTNEQFF	TGTGCCAGCAGTGACCCCGCGGGAGGTCCTACGAATGAGCAGTTCTTC
TRBV6-5	many	15	.	TRBJ2-7	CASSYLTSLSYEQYF	TGTGCCAGCAGTTACCTTACTAGTTTATCCTACGAGCAGTACTTC
TRBV7-9	many	14	.	TRBJ1-1	CASSKAGGGPEAFF	TGTGCCAGCAGCAAAGCGGGGGGGGGACCTGAAGCTTTCTTT
TRBV7-2	.	13	.	TRBJ2-7	CASSLTSTYEQYF	TGTGCCAGCAGCTTAACCTCTACCTACGAGCAGTACTTC
TRBV28	.	14	.	TRBJ2-7	CASSLTTDPYEQYF	TGTGCCAGCAGTTTAACGACAGACCCCTACGAGCAGTACTTC
TRBV12-3/TRBV12-4	many	16	.	TRBJ2-1	CASGLSARRHKNEQFF	TGTGCCAGCGGACTTAGCGCCCGAAGGCACAAAAATGAGCAGTTCTTC
TRBV7-6	few	16	TRBD2	TRBJ2-3	CASSSGLAGGPGTQYF	TGTGCCAGCAGCTCAGGCCTAGCGGGAGGGCCTGGTACGCAGTATTTT
TRBV28	many	15	TRBD1	TRBJ2-7	CASSFSGQGSYEQYF	TGTGCCAGCAGTTTCTCAGGACAGGGTTCCTACGAGCAGTACTTC
TRBV7-3	many	14	.	TRBJ2-5	CASSPPGFPETQYF	TGTGCCAGCAGCCCTCCAGGGTTTCCAGAGACCCAGTACTTC
TRBV11-2	.	16	.	TRBJ2-2	CASSLEGGAATGELFF	TGTGCCAGCAGCTTAGAGGGTGGGGCGGCCACCGGGGAGCTGTTTTTT
TRBV12-3/TRBV12-4	many	14	.	TRBJ2-7	CASRGTGLTYEQYF	TGTGCCAGCCGAGGAACAGGTCTTACCTACGAGCAGTACTTC
TRBV9	few	12	.	TRBJ2-1	CASTDGYNEQFF	TGTGCCAGCACAGACGGCTACAATGAGCAGTTCTTC
TRBV10-3	many	15	.	TRBJ2-1	CAISDPVGEYNEQFF	TGTGCCATCAGTGATCCCGTAGGGGAGTACAATGAGCAGTTCTTC
TRBV19	many	18	TRBD2	TRBJ2-7	CASSPAILIAGAVYEQYF	TGTGCCAGTAGTCCGGCCATCCTTATAGCGGGAGCGGTGTACGAGCAGTACTTC
TRBV30	many	14	TRBD1	TRBJ1-2	CAWSGKDRAYGYTF	TGTGCCTGGAGTGGTAAAGACAGGGCCTATGGCTACACCTTC
TRBV19	.	13	TRBD1	TRBJ1-4	CASSIDRDEKLFF	TGTGCCAGTAGTATCGACAGGGATGAAAAACTGTTTTTT
TRBV12-3/TRBV12-4	many	13	.	TRBJ2-1	CASFLWGDNEQFF	TGTGCCAGCTTCCTGTGGGGGGACAATGAGCAGTTCTTC
TRBV11-1	many	15	.	TRBJ1-2	CASSTGAGEGYGYTF	TGTGCCAGCAGTACCGGCGCCGGCGAAGGCTATGGCTACACCTTC
TRBV5-5	few	17	TRBD2	TRBJ2-1	CASSPWGSGTPYNEQFF	TGTGCCAGCAGCCCTTGGGGTAGCGGGACTCCCTACAATGAGCAGTTCTTC
TRBV12-3/TRBV12-4	many	12	.	TRBJ1-2	CASYRQDRGYTF	TGTGCCTCATACAGGCAGGACAGAGGCTACACCTTC
TRBV30	few	13	.	TRBJ2-3	CAWGVILTDTQYF	TGTGCCTGGGGTGTAATCCTTACAGATACGCAGTATTTT
TRBV7-3	many	14	.	TRBJ1-1	CASSTGRGNTEAFF	TGTGCCAGCAGCACGGGACGGGGGAACACTGAAGCTTTCTTT
TRBV20-1	few	18	TRBD2	TRBJ2-6	CSAIETSGGGSGANVLTF	TGCAGTGCTATTGAGACTAGCGGGGGGGGCTCTGGGGCCAACGTCCTGACTTTC
TRBV18	.	15	TRBD1	TRBJ1-2	CASSPPEGANYGYTF	TGTGCCAGCTCACCTCCGGAGGGGGCGAACTATGGCTACACCTTC
TRBV7-7	many	14	TRBD1	TRBJ1-5	CASSGDRAEQPQHF	TGTGCTAGCAGCGGGGACAGGGCTGAGCAGCCCCAGCATTTT
TRBV28	many	14	.	TRBJ2-5	CATLVLGRRETQYF	TGTGCCACTTTAGTTCTGGGCCGGCGGGAGACCCAGTACTTC
TRBV10-3	many	14	.	TRBJ2-3	CANKGSLSTDTQYF	TGTGCCAACAAGGGCAGCTTGAGCACAGATACGCAGTATTTT
TRBV29-1	many	13	.	TRBJ2-5	CSVERHTQESQYF	TGCAGCGTTGAGAGACACACTCAAGAGTCCCAGTACTTC
TRBV14	.	17	.	TRBJ2-1	CASSQSGAAALYNEQFF	TGTGCCAGCAGCCAATCTGGGGCGGCAGCCCTCTACAATGAGCAGTTCTTC
TRBV9	many	13	TRBD1	TRBJ1-4	CASSGTGGEKLFF	TGTGCCAGCTCCGGGACAGGGGGCGAAAAACTGTTTTTT
TRBV20-1	.	13	TRBD1	TRBJ1-1	CSAKGQMNTEAFF	TGCAGTGCTAAGGGACAGATGAACACTGAAGCTTTCTTT
TRBV20-1	.	12	.	TRBJ1-2	CSARVGSGGYTF	TGCAGTGCTAGGGTGGGATCTGGTGGCTACACCTTC
TRBV9	.	14	.	TRBJ1-2	CASSAHGPNYGYTF	TGTGCCAGCAGCGCCCACGGGCCGAACTATGGCTACACCTTC
TRBV28	many	14	.	TRBJ1-5	CASSLGGGNQPQHF	TGTGCCAGCAGTTTGGGTGGCGGCAATCAGCCCCAGCATTTT
TRBV5-1	few	15	.	TRBJ2-2	CASRLNPINTGELFF	TGCGCCAGCAGGCTCAACCCTATTAACACCGGGGAGCTGTTTTTT